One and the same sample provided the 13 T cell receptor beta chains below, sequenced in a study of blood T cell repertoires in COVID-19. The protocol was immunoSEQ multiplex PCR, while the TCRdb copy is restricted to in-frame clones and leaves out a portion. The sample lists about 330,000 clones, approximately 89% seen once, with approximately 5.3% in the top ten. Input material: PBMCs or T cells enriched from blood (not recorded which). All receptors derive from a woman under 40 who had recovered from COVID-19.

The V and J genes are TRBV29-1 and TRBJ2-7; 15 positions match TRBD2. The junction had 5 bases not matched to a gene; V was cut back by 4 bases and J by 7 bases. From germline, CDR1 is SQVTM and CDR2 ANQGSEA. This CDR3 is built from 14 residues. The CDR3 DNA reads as TGCAGCGTTGCGGGACTAGCGGGGGGCAGGGAGCAGTACTTC. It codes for CSVAGLAGGREQYF.

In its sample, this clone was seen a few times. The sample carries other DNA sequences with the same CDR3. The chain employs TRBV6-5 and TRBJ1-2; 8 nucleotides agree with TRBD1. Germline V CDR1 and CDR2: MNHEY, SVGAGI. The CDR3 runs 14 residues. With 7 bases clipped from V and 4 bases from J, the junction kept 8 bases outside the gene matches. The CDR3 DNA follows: TGTGCCAGCATTCCGACAGGGGACGGCTATGGCTACACCTTC. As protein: CASIPTGDGYGYTF.

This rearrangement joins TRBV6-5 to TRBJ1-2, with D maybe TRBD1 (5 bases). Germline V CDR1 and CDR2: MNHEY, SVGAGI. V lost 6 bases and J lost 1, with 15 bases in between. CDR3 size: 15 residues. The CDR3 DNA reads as TGTGCCAGCAGGTTAGACAGAAATCTTAACTATGGCTACACCTTC. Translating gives CASRLDRNLNYGYTF.

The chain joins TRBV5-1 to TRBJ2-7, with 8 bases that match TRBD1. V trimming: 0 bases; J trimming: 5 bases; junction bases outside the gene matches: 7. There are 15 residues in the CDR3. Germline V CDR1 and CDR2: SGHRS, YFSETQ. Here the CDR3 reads CASSLATGALNEQYF. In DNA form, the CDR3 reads TGCGCCAGCAGCTTGGCGACAGGGGCGCTGAACGAGCAGTACTTC. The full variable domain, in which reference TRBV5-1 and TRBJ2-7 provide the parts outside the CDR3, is KAGVTQTPRYLIKTRGQQVTLSCSPISGHRSVSWYQQTPGQGLQFLFEYFSETQRNKGNFPGRFSGRQFSNSRSEMNVSTLELGDSALYLCASSLATGALNEQYFGPGTRLTVT.

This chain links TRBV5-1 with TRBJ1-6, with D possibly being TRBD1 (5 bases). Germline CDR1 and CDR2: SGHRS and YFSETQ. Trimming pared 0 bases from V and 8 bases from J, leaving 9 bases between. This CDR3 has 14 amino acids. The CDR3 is CASSLVGGDSPLHF. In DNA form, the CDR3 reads TGCGCCAGCAGCTTGGTCGGAGGGGATTCACCCCTCCACTTT.

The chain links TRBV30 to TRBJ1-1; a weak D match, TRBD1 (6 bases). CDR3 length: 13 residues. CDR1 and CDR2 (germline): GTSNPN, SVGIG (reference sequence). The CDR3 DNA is TGTGCGGGAGCGGGGGCTAGAGGAACTGAAGCTTTCTTT. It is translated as CAGAGARGTEAFF.

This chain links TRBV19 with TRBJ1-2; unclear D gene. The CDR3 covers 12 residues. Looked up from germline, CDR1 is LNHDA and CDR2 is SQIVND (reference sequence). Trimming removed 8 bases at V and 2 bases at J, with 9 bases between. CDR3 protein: CASEAGNYGYTF. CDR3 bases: TGTGCCAGTGAGGCCGGGAACTATGGCTACACCTTC.

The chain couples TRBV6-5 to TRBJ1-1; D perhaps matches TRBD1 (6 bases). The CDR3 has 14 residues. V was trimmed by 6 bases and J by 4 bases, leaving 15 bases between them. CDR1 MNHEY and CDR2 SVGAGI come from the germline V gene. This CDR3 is CASRSGDLGTEAFF. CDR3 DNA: TGTGCCAGCAGATCAGGGGACCTGGGCACTGAAGCTTTCTTT.

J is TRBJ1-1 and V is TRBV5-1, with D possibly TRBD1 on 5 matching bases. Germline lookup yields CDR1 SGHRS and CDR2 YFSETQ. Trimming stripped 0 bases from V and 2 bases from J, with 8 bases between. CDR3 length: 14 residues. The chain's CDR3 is CASSLVGPNTEAFF. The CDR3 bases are TGCGCCAGCAGCTTGGTGGGGCCCAACACTGAAGCTTTCTTT.

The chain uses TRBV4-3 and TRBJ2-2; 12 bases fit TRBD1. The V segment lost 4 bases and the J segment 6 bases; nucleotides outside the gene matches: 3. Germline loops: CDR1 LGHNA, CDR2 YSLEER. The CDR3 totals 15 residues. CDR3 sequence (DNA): TGCGCCAGCAGCCTCGGGACAGGGGGCCCCGGGGAGCTGTTTTTT. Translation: CASSLGTGGPGELFF.

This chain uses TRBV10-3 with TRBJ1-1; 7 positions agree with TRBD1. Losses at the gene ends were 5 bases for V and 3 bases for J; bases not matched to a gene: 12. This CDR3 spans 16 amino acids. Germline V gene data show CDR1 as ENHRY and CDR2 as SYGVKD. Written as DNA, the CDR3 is TGTGCCATCAGTTTAGGGGGCATGAGGGAAGACACTGAAGCTTTCTTT. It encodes CAISLGGMREDTEAFF.

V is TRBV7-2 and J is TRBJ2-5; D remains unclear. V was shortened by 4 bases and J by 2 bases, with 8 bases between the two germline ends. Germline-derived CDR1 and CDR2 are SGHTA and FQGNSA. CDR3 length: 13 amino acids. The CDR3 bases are TGTGCCAGCAGCTGGAGAGGTCAAGAGACCCAGTACTTC. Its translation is CASSWRGQETQYF.

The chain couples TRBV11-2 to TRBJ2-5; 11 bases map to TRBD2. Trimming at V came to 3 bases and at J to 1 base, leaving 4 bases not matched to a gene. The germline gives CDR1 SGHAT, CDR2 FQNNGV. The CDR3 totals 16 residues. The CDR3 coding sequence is TGTGCCAGCAGCTTTCTAGCGGGGGGCCTCCAAGAGACCCAGTACTTC. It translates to CASSFLAGGLQETQYF.